This T cell receptor (beta chain) was captured by sequencing in a study of blood T cell repertoires in COVID-19. Study-wide context: Samples came from the United States, Italy and Spain, spanning acute and convalescent COVID-19. From T cells, B-cell-depleted T cells, or PBMCs came the material, which was cDNA or gDNA.

Germline-derived CDR1 and CDR2 are SGHNT and YYREEE (reference sequence). This CDR3 has 15 amino acids. V lost 1 base to trimming and J lost 7 bases, with 17 bases between them. The method was immunoSEQ multiplex PCR; TCRdb's version includes in-frame clones alone and lacks a portion of them. The data hold over 120,000 clones, with over 75% observed a single time. The sample comprised peripheral blood. The sequence was obtained from a human donor in a cohort sampled during active COVID-19. The chain employs TRBV5-4 and TRBJ1-2, with D tentatively TRBD1 (5 bases). CDR3 sequence: CASSLPGNPTGGYTF. Here the CDR3 DNA reads TGTGCCAGCAGCTTGCCAGGGAATCCAACTGGTGGCTACACCTTC.